This TCR beta chain stems from a study of cytomegalovirus exposure and HLA in healthy donors (dated by TCRdb to 2016 to 2017). Context from the whole study: According to an earlier analysis of 550 to 750 of the donors, about 190 million T cells yielded 100 million or so unique TCR beta sequences and 276 Gb of sequence data. In an earlier analysis of more than 550 of the donors, high-throughput TCR beta sequencing was used to judge whether each TCR beta V gene segment behaved as functional or pseudogenic. Of the 398 genotyped donors, less than 90% were placed in the genetic ancestry cluster associated with self-reported Caucasian donors. Using immunosequencing, the study profiled T cell repertoires from fewer than 850 subjects and related those repertoires to cytomegalovirus serostatus. All discovery cohort repertoires had been generated on a single sequencing platform. The aim of the study was to test whether cataloging public T cell receptors could identify signatures of past pathogen exposure. The later analysis used no new phenotypic data to find candidate immune exposures, relying instead on TCR beta sequences and their occurrence across donors. In addition to the first cohort of 650 to 750 subjects, a separate validation cohort of over 90 different subjects was used. A handful of DR-DQ haplotypes were handled as single units for association and clustering because linkage in the cohort was strong. High-throughput TCR immunosequencing, statistical association of individual TCRs with disease status, and machine learning were combined to predict cytomegalovirus infection status. Alongside the repertoire data, information on donor age, sex, ethnicity and CMV serostatus was compiled. Both class I and class II loci were covered by HLA typing, at four-digit resolution. A later genetic analysis took genome-wide SNP genotypes for about 55% of the 666 donors and used that subset as a discovery cohort. A later analysis re-analyzed previously published TCR beta repertoires from roughly 600 donors and added high-resolution HLA genotyping to study TCR occurrence patterns. An early release covering about 600 HLA-typed donors comprised approximately 300 gigabases of sequencing data and tens of millions of unique TCR sequences. Across some 400 genotyped donors of the cohort, an average of about 200,000 unique TCR beta nucleotide sequences per donor were sequenced, and roughly a sixth of those sequences were non-productive. Typing coverage differed by locus: A, B, C, DRB1 and DQB1 were typed in roughly 620-630 donors, DQA1 in 522, DPA1 in approximately 600, and DPB1 in 472. The study at large found these results: Roughly uniform sequencing depth across donors was assumed in presence/absence analyses, although this assumption may not hold. Because HLA typing was missing for some donors at each locus, association tests included only the typed subset. When HLA alleles, especially DR and DQ, strongly co-occurred, attributing TCR associations to individual alleles was difficult. According to a later genetic analysis, donors in an Asian-associated ancestry cluster had fewer N-insertions in productive TCRs than the roughly 670-donor mean. About 17 rarely observed V segments, including chromosome 9 orphons, were excluded from the earlier analysis of about 500 of the donors because counts were too low. Broadly in line with IMGT annotations, most TCR beta V segments showed up in productive rearrangements about 90% or about 30% of the time in an earlier analysis of approximately 600 of the donors. The 87-base-pair reads could not distinguish some IMGT-functional V segments, including TRBV6-2 and TRBV6-3, so those segments were excluded. The authors suggested that the approach could potentially be extended to other disease states and immunological phenotypes. According to a later analysis, most CMV-associated TCR beta chains appeared to be HLA-restricted, and the HLA associations seemed to be driven largely by CMV exposure. Linkage disequilibrium might explain the correlated functional status among segregating V segments, but an unknown experimental factor could not be excluded. The classifier was reported to diagnose cytomegalovirus status with high specificity and sensitivity in both the original cohort and the validation cohort. A further reported finding was that TCR beta sequences accurately predicted the HLA-A and HLA-B alleles for most subjects in the first cohort. An association between a missense DCLRE1C variant and V-gene and J-gene trimming of TCR beta chains was found in a later genetic analysis and replicated in an independent cohort. CMV serostatus was the only immune exposure information available for the cohort. Several of the top co-occurrence clusters appeared to be linked to parvovirus B19, influenza, CMV and Epstein-Barr virus, according to a later analysis. In this cohort, only TCR beta chains were sequenced, and detectable features were limited by the absence of alpha or paired-chain data. Most TCR sequences were seen in very few donors, while some public TCRs were found in many individuals. In a later analysis, about 17,000 TCR beta sequences were associated with specific HLA alleles at a false discovery rate of 0.05. The study listed over 150 TCR beta chains as associated with cytomegalovirus. In vitro tests confirmed that a few of the cytomegalovirus-associated TCR beta chains recognize cytomegalovirus antigens. A cluster of highly shared sequence variants was judged likely to represent a technical artifact of the sequencing pipeline. In a later analysis, HLA-associated TCR beta chains showed more clonal expansion and lower generation probabilities than non-associated chains that were equally common. A later analysis found that TCR association rates varied across HLA loci, with DRB1 alleles showing the most associated TCRs and HLA-C alleles the fewest.

Inclusive of the bounding cysteine and phenylalanine, the CDR3 is 14 residues long. Kept here is only the CDR3 DNA, which spans 42 bases and is read in frame from base 1. From the germline V gene, CDR1 is MGHDK and CDR2 is SYGVNS. V is cut by 7 bases and J by 8 bases, and the space between the germline ends is 15 bases. The cohort was made up of under 800 healthy bone marrow donors. All cohort members were sampled while nominally healthy, although unrecorded immune exposures were likely present. The donor tested CMV seropositive and was one of the 289 seropositive cohort members. A peripheral blood sample was collected from each donor, and TCR beta sequencing was performed on peripheral blood mononuclear cells. The Qiagen DNeasy Blood Extraction Kit was used to extract genomic DNA from the blood cell samples. Details on this clone: Its antigen remains unidentified. No qualities accompany the bases; no much larger clone lies one base away.

Library generation was performed with the immunoSEQ multiplex PCR assay. A mixture of 60 forward primers for TCR Vbeta segments and 13 reverse primers for TCR Jbeta segments was used in the multiplex PCR. The CDR3 region of rearranged TCR beta genes was amplified from genomic DNA by a multiplex PCR assay. The Illumina HiSeq System was used to sequence the amplified TCR beta libraries as 87-base-pair reads. Per the source publication's procedure: A later analysis tallied around 82 million unique TCR beta chains across the 666 repertoires, and 10 million to 11 million of those chains were shared by two or more donors. Raw reads were error-corrected and collapsed into unique sequences with a nearest-neighbor algorithm that merged closely related sequences to remove PCR and sequencing errors. To assign V, D and J gene segments, CDR3 sequences were aligned to IMGT reference sequences. For a sequence to be retained, at least a six-nucleotide match to both a V gene segment and a J gene segment was required. Rearrangements were classified as productive when the CDR3 lacked stop codons and remained in frame with V and J, and all other rearrangements were classified as non-productive. Following IMGT convention, CDR3 was defined as the stretch from the second conserved V-encoded cysteine up to the conserved J-encoded phenylalanine. The earlier analysis of about 610 of the donors excluded sequences that lacked an unambiguous match to a single V gene segment. An earlier analysis of fewer than 750 of the donors classified V segments as functional when productive rearrangements were above 56.7% and as segregating when the standard deviation between donors was above 5%. A statistical classification framework was built for diagnosing cytomegalovirus status from the catalog of TCR beta chain sequences. In a later analysis, V and J genes were assigned by comparing TCR nucleotide sequences against IMGT/GENE-DB human TR gene sequences. A later analysis assigned CDR3 sequences and most-parsimonious VDJ recombination scenarios with the TCRdist pipeline. In a later analysis, every TCR beta chain was defined by the combination of its CDR3 amino acid sequence and its V-gene family, and reads without a unique V-gene family were dropped. A later analysis removed 500 to 650 highly shared, low-generation-probability nucleotide sequences to deal with suspected cross-contamination and a sequencing artifact. In a later analysis, a clonal expansion index was calculated for each public chain from normalized within-repertoire ranks of inferred template counts. Generation probabilities in a later analysis came from a VDJ recombination model fitted to out-of-frame rearrangements, and those results were checked against IGoR. In a later analysis, hypergeometric tests were used to score TCR-TCR, TCR-HLA and TCR-CMV co-occurrence, with a repertoire-size bias correction applied to TCR pairs. False discovery rates were estimated in a later analysis by permuting HLA or CMV assignments 20 times. In a later analysis, co-occurring TCRs were grouped using DBSCAN, and TCRdist sequence similarity was added for clustering within HLA-allele-positive subsets. Co-occurrence clustering excluded repertoires with fewer than 30,000 or more than 120,000 public chains, plus five with anomalous nucleotide sharing. TCRdb took over this immuneACCESS table, retaining in-frame rearrangements with V and J assigned. Such tables are incomplete; in checked studies, under half of the missing clones stem from an unresolved V gene, and the remainder is unexplained. D and trimming were read from the DNA, whereas the V and J calls and clone size are those reported in that table. This sample gives about 180,000 clones in total; over 65% of them show up just once. The ten largest clonotypes hold approximately 3.7% of the sample.

Sequencing was done on a sample of PBMCs. The V and J genes are TRBV25-1 and TRBJ1-6; perhaps TRBD1 is the D gene, with 6 bases matching. The TCR was taken from a woman in her fifties or sixties in good health and CMV-seropositive. At the DNA level, the sequence is TGTGCCAGCACTTCACAGGGTGGAGATTCACCCCTCCACTTT. This encodes CASTSQGGDSPLHF. When the CDR3 is completed using the reference TRBV25-1 and TRBJ1-6 genes on either side, the full variable domain is EADIYQTPRYLVIGTGKKITLECSQTMGHDKMYWYQQDPGMELHLIHYSYGVNSTEKGDLSSESTVSRIRTEHFPLTLESARPSHTSQYLCASTSQGGDSPLHFGNGTRLTVT.